These 11 T cell receptor beta chains share one sample of origin, sequenced in a study of T cell responses to AZD1222 COVID-19 vaccine. Sequenced by immunoSEQ multiplex PCR; TCRdb stores in-frame clones only, minus some. The sample carries about 150,000 clones, approximately 87% recorded once. Sequenced material: peripheral blood, taken on day 0 of MenACWY control vaccination. The receptors here all came from an adult in good health.

The chain uses TRBV18 and TRBJ1-2, with TRBD1 matching 8 bases. CDR3 length equals 13 residues. Germline V gives CDR1 KGHSH, CDR2 LQKENI. The trim removed 2 bases at V and 5 bases at J, leaving 1 base unmatched. The CDR3 coding sequence is TGTGCCAGCTCACCAGGACAGGGTTATGGCTACACCTTC. Protein product: CASSPGQGYGYTF.

This chain joins TRBV28 and TRBJ1-2; D gene uncertain. The germline CDR1 and CDR2 sequences are MDHEN and SYDVKM. This CDR3 spans 14 amino acids. V lost 3 bases to trimming and J lost 4 bases, with 12 bases between them. As DNA, the CDR3 is TGTGCCAGCAGTTTGGTAGGGCGACTCTATGGCTACACCTTC. It yields the protein CASSLVGRLYGYTF.

The chain joins TRBV19 to TRBJ1-1; TRBD1 matches 7 bases. Germline lookup yields CDR1 LNHDA and CDR2 SQIVND (reference sequence). V was pared by 8 bases and J by 3 bases, with 15 bases of the junction left unmatched. The CDR3 runs 16 residues. The CDR3 loop is CASRDPPGQSDTEAFF. The CDR3 region has the DNA TGTGCCAGTCGCGACCCACCGGGACAGTCGGACACTGAAGCTTTCTTT.

The rearrangement links TRBV5-1 to TRBJ2-1; a weak D match, TRBD2 (7 bases). CDR1 SGHRS and CDR2 YFSETQ come from the germline V gene. V was cut by 3 bases and J by 1 base, with 20 bases left in between. This CDR3 contains 18 residues. CDR3 bases: TGCGCCAGCAGCTACCAATCAGGGGCGGGGGCTTCCTACAATGAGCAGTTCTTC. The encoded protein is CASSYQSGAGASYNEQFF.

V and J are TRBV3-1 (or the pseudogene TRBV3-2) and TRBJ2-1; the match to TRBD2 covers 11 bases. Germline V gives CDR1 LGHDT, CDR2 YNNKEL (reference sequence). J lost 6 bases, V lost 8 bases, and 9 bases had no gene match. The CDR3 is made up of 15 amino acids. The CDR3 DNA follows: TGTGCCAGCGGTAGCGGGAGGGCCTCCCCCAATGAGCAGTTCTTC. Translated: CASGSGRASPNEQFF.

This chain joins TRBV15 and TRBJ2-2, with unresolved D. Germline assignment: CDR1 LNHNV and CDR2 YYDKDF (reference sequence). The V end was cut by 2 bases, the J end by 7 bases, with 17 bases between. The CDR3 has 16 residues. This chain's CDR3 is CATSRSLPTPGGELFF. The CDR3, as DNA: TGTGCCACCAGCAGAAGCCTCCCAACCCCGGGCGGGGAGCTGTTTTTT. Complete variable domain (other parts from reference TRBV15 and TRBJ2-2): DAMVIQNPRYQVTQFGKPVTLSCSQTLNHNVMYWYQQKSSQAPKLLFHYYDKDFNNEADTPDNFQSRRPNTSFCFLDIRSPGLGDTAMYLCATSRSLPTPGGELFFGEGSRLTVL.

This clone was seen a few times. V gene TRBV7-9 combines with J gene TRBJ2-7; the D gene could be TRBD1 or TRBD2 (5 bases each). V gave up 5 bases and J gave up 2 bases, with 16 bases separating them. The CDR3 length is 15 residues. CDR1 and CDR2 from the germline V gene are SEHNR and FQNEAQ (reference sequence). The CDR3 reads CASSTTPRGTYEQYF. The CDR3 DNA follows: TGTGCCAGCAGCACTACTCCGAGGGGAACCTACGAGCAGTACTTC. Supplemented by reference TRBV7-9 and TRBJ2-7, the full variable domain reads DTGVSQNPRHKITKRGQNVTFRCDPISEHNRLYWYRQTLGQGPEFLTYFQNEAQLEKSRLLSDRFSAERPKGSFSTLEIQRTEQGDSAMYLCASSTTPRGTYEQYFGPGTRLTVT.

The gene calls are TRBV29-1 and TRBJ2-1; the D is unclear. Germline V lookup: CDR1 SQVTM, CDR2 ANQGSEA. The CDR3 is 14 residues long. The V and J ends lost 7 bases and 3 bases respectively, with 16 bases between them. CDR3 region: CSAGPPVGYNEQFF. CDR3 nucleotides: TGCAGCGCCGGGCCCCCGGTAGGCTACAATGAGCAGTTCTTC.

This sequence joins TRBV5-1 and TRBJ1-2; TRBD1 is a possible D gene (5 bases). The CDR3 is 15 amino acids. Per the germline V gene, CDR1 is SGHRS and CDR2 is YFSETQ. Trimming cost V 4 bases and J 4 bases, with 17 bases left between them. CDR3 in DNA: TGCGCCAGCAGCGAAATCGCGGGGGAAGTCTATGGCTACACCTTC. Protein product: CASSEIAGEVYGYTF.

The V call is TRBV5-5, the J call TRBJ2-7; D might be TRBD1 (5 bases). The V and J ends lost 0 bases and 2 bases respectively, with 15 bases between them. The CDR3 consists of 16 residues. Germline CDR1 SGHKS, CDR2 YYEKEE (reference sequence). In DNA form, the CDR3 reads TGTGCCAGCAGCTTGGTTAATTGGGGCCCCCCCTACGAGCAGTACGTC. Its translation is CASSLVNWGPPYEQYV.

The rearrangement joins TRBV7-9 to TRBJ1-5; TRBD1 might be the D (6 bases). The germline V and J ends were trimmed by 4 bases and 0 bases, with 7 bases remaining between them. The V gene's germline CDR1 is SEHNR and CDR2 FQNEAQ (reference sequence). This CDR3 contains 14 residues. The CDR3 here is CASSSDSSNQPQHF. The CDR3, as DNA: TGTGCCAGCAGCTCGGACAGTAGCAATCAGCCCCAGCATTTT. The variable domain in full, completed from reference TRBV7-9 and TRBJ1-5, reads DTGVSQNPRHKITKRGQNVTFRCDPISEHNRLYWYRQTLGQGPEFLTYFQNEAQLEKSRLLSDRFSAERPKGSFSTLEIQRTEQGDSAMYLCASSSDSSNQPQHFGDGTRLSIL.